Presented here are 5 T cell receptor beta chains from one specimen sequenced in a study of blood T cells in healthy people across ages. Next came a second PCR, run for about 7 to 12 cycles, which used a sample-barcoded 5' primer along with a J-beta primer mix. TCRdb called the 5' RACE reads again in MiXCR, with one record for every CDR3 protein. The sample carries about 970,000 distinct CDR3 sequences, about 53% recorded once. Sequenced sample: blood. Receptors were obtained from a woman aged 55 to 70 in good health.

The chain combines TRBV20-1 with TRBJ2-7; D ambiguous. This CDR3 spans 16 amino acids. Deletions cut 0 bases from V and 0 bases from J, with 15 bases between. Germline CDR1 DFQATT, CDR2 SNEGSKA (reference sequence). CDR3 sequence (DNA): TGCAGTGCTAGAGATATTAGAGGCGGCAACTCCTACGAGCAGTACTTC. Translation gives CSARDIRGGNSYEQYF.

The chain couples TRBV4-1 to TRBJ2-2; 7 bases are shared with TRBD2. Losses at the gene ends were 0 bases for V and 5 bases for J; bases not matched to a gene: 3. Germline values: CDR1 MGHRA, CDR2 YSYEKL. CDR3 length: 15 residues. As DNA, the CDR3 is TGCGCCAGCAGCCAAGAGGTGCGGGGGACCGGGGAGCTGTTTTTT. Its protein is CASSQEVRGTGELFF.

The J gene is TRBJ2-5, the V gene TRBV2; D gene ambiguous. The ends were cut back, 8 bases at V and 2 bases at J, with 9 bases in the middle. The CDR3 has 12 amino acids. CDR1 SNHLY and CDR2 FYNNEI come from the germline V gene. CDR3 protein: CASRALQETQYF. CDR3 in DNA: TGTGCCAGCCGGGCCCTTCAAGAGACCCAGTACTTC.

The sample holds a few counts of this clonotype. The V gene is TRBV5-4, the J gene TRBJ2-1; D is perhaps TRBD1 (6 bases). Looked up from germline, CDR1 is SGHNT and CDR2 is YYREEE (reference sequence). Between the trimmed V and J ends, which lost 3 bases and 8 bases, there was a span of 21 bases. This CDR3 has 16 residues. This chain's CDR3 is CASSSMRGSLGYEQFF. The CDR3 DNA reads TGTGCCAGCAGCTCCATGAGGGGGTCATTAGGTTATGAGCAGTTCTTC. Using reference TRBV5-4 and TRBJ2-1 for the parts outside the CDR3, the full variable domain is ETGVTQSPTHLIKTRGQQVTLRCSSQSGHNTVSWYQQALGQGPQFIFQYYREEENGRGNFPPRFSGLQFPNYSSELNVNALELDDSALYLCASSSMRGSLGYEQFFGPGTRLTVL.

This clonotype has only a few counts. This chain connects TRBV29-1 to TRBJ1-1; D gene uncertain. With 4 bases removed from V and 1 base from J, the gap between germline ends came to 10 bases. The germline V gene encodes CDR1 SQVTM and CDR2 ANQGSEA. This CDR3 has 13 amino acids. The CDR3 loop is CSVGSRGNTEAFF. The CDR3 DNA follows: TGCAGCGTTGGGAGCCGGGGGAACACTGAAGCTTTCTTT.